These 7 T cell receptor beta chains came from one sample sequenced in a study of graft-versus-host responses after intestinal transplantation. TCRdb's table, derived via immunoSEQ multiplex PCR, lists solely in-frame clones and lacks some. The sample records some 110,000 clones, more than 90% being singletons. No antigen is known for these receptors. This specimen consisted of unstimulated CD4+ T cells sorted from spleen or lymph node cells, obtained before transplant. The receptors were sampled from a human donor who was the organ donor for an intestinal transplant.

This chain links TRBV30 with TRBJ1-6; D unresolved. CDR3 size: 16 residues. Trimming took off 1 base at V and 9 bases at J, with 19 bases between the two ends. CDR1 is GTSNPN, CDR2 SVGIG, per germline (reference sequence). The CDR3 reads CAWSGTDTALGSPLHF. CDR3 nucleotides: TGTGCCTGGAGTGGGACGGATACTGCTCTGGGTTCACCCCTCCACTTT.

CDR3 nucleotide sequence: TGTGCCTGGAGTAGGACTTACACTGAAGCTTTCTTT. Its translation is CAWSRTYTEAFF. This chain joins TRBV30 and TRBJ1-1; no definite D call. The germline V gene encodes CDR1 GTSNPN and CDR2 SVGIG (reference sequence). Deletions cut 2 bases from V and 3 bases from J, with 7 bases between. CDR3 length: 12 residues.

The chain couples TRBV2 to TRBJ2-3; TRBD1 matches 8 bases. After removal of 6 bases from V and 2 bases from J, the junction contained 4 bases not matched to a gene. The CDR3 is 14 amino acids. Germline CDR1 and CDR2: SNHLY and FYNNEI. Here the CDR3 reads CASSGQGFTDTQYF. CDR3 sequence (DNA): TGTGCCAGCAGCGGACAGGGCTTCACAGATACGCAGTATTTT.

V is TRBV30 and J is TRBJ2-1, with no clear D. V lost 4 bases and J lost 2, with 6 bases in between. The V gene's germline CDR1 is GTSNPN and CDR2 SVGIG (reference sequence). The CDR3 is made up of 12 amino acids. CDR3 DNA: TGTGCCTGGAATCTCGCCTACAATGAGCAGTTCTTC. Its translation: CAWNLAYNEQFF.

V gene TRBV30 combines with J gene TRBJ1-4; tentative D call: TRBD1 (5 bases). The germline gives CDR1 GTSNPN, CDR2 SVGIG (reference sequence). The CDR3 is made up of 14 amino acids. Trimming removed 4 bases from V and 3 bases from J, with 12 bases in between. The CDR3: CAWTKGLSNEKLFF. The CDR3 region has the DNA TGTGCCTGGACGAAGGGGCTTTCTAATGAAAAACTGTTTTTT.

CDR3 loop: CASSIGTYNEQFF. The CDR3 DNA sequence: TGTGCCAGCAGCATCGGGACTTACAATGAGCAGTTCTTC. The chain recombines TRBV7-3 with TRBJ2-1; TRBD2 is a possible D gene (6 bases). V lost 5 bases, J lost 4 bases, and 9 bases lay in between. The CDR3 is 13 residues long. Germline lookup yields CDR1 SGHTA and CDR2 FQGTGA.

The V gene is TRBV6-5, the J gene TRBJ1-5; D is uncertain. Trimming cost V 6 bases and J 7 bases, with 16 bases left between them. Germline CDR1 reads MNHEY; CDR2 reads SVGAGI. The CDR3 runs to 14 residues. The CDR3 sequence is CASRWTAQEQPQHF. CDR3 DNA: TGTGCCAGCAGGTGGACTGCCCAGGAGCAGCCCCAGCATTTT.